Listed here is a single TCR beta chain. The data were taken from a study of T cells in localized non-small cell lung cancer. This CDR3 comprises 14 residues. V lost 6 bases and J lost 4; bases outside the gene matches: 3. Looked up from germline, CDR1 is SQVTM and CDR2 is ANQGSEA. Measured with immunoSEQ multiplex PCR; TCRdb has only the in-frame clones, and not every one. The data show more than 70,000 clones, with 80% to 90% seen just once and 2.8% held by the top ten. This sample comprised peripheral blood, obtained before any cancer treatment. The clonotype originates from a man between 40 and 70 years old with stage I lung adenocarcinoma. J is TRBJ2-1 and V is TRBV29-1; the match to TRBD2 covers 13 bases. Here the CDR3 DNA reads TGCAGCGTGGAGGGACTAGCGGGGTACAATGAGCAGTTCTTC. It specifies CSVEGLAGYNEQFF.